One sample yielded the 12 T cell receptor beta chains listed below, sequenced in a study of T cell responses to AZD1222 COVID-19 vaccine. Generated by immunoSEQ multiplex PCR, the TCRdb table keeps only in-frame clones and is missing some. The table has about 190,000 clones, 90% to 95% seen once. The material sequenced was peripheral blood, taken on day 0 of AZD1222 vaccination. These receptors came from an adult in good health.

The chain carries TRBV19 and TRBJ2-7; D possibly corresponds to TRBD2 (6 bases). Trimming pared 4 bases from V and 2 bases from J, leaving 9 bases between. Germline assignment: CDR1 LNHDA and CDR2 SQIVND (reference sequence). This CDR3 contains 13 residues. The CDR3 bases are TGTGCCAGTAGTAGGGACTCGACCTACGAGCAGTACTTC. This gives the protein CASSRDSTYEQYF.

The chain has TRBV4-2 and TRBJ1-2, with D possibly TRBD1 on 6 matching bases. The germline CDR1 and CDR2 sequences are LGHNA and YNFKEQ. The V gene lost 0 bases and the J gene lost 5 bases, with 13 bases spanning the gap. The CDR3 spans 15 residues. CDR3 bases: TGTGCCAGCAGCCAAGAGACTGACAGGTTTTATGGCTACACCTTC. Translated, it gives CASSQETDRFYGYTF.

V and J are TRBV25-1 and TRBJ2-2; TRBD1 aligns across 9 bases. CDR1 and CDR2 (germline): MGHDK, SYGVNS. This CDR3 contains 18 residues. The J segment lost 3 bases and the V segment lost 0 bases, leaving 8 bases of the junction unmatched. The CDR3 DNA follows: TGTGCCAGCAGTGAATACTACCCGGGACAGGGAGACACCGGGGAGCTGTTTTTT. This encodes CASSEYYPGQGDTGELFF.

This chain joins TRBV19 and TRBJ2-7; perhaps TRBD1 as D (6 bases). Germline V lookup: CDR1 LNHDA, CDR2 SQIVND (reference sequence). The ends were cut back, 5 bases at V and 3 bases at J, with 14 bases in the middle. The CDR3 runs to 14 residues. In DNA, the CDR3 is TGTGCCAGTAGTGCTACCGGGACAAGCTACGAGCAGTACTTC. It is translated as CASSATGTSYEQYF.

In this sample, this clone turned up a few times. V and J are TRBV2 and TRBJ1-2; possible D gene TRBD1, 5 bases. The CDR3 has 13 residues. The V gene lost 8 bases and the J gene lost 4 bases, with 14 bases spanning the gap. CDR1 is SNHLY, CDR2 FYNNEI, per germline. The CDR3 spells CASGDPGGYGYTF. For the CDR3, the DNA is TGTGCCAGCGGGGACCCCGGGGGCTATGGCTACACCTTC.

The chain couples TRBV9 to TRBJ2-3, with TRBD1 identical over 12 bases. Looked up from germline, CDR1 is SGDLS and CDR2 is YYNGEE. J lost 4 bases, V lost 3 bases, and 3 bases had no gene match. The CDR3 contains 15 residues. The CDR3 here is CASSAGQGAADTQYF. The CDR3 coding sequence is TGTGCCAGCAGCGCGGGACAGGGGGCGGCAGATACGCAGTATTTT.

The CDR3 region has the DNA TGCGCCAGCAGCTTAAGGCTAGCGGAAGAGACCCAGTACTTC. Its protein product is CASSLRLAEETQYF. The chain employs TRBV5-1 and TRBJ2-5, with TRBD2 identical over 7 bases. V shed 2 bases, J shed 3 bases, and the junction held 4 bases outside the gene matches. This CDR3 region has 14 residues. Germline loops: CDR1 SGHRS, CDR2 YFSETQ.

The CDR3 sequence is CAISESGGEQYF. In DNA, the CDR3 is TGTGCCATCAGTGAGTCGGGAGGGGAGCAGTACTTC. The chain is built from TRBV10-3 and TRBJ2-7; TRBD2 agrees at 7 bases. This CDR3 has 12 residues. V was clipped by 0 bases and J by 7 bases; unmatched bases: 0. Germline CDR1 and CDR2: ENHRY and SYGVKD.

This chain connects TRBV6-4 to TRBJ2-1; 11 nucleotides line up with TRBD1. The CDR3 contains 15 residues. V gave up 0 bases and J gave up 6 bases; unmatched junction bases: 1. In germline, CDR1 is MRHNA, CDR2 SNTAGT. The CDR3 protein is CASSDSGTGGNEQFF. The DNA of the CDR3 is TGTGCCAGCAGTGACTCCGGGACAGGGGGCAATGAGCAGTTCTTC.

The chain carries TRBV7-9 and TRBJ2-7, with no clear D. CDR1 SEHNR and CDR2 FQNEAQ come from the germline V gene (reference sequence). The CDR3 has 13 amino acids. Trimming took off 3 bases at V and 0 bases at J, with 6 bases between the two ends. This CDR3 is CASSFPGSYEQYF. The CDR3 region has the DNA TGTGCCAGCAGCTTTCCTGGCTCCTACGAGCAGTACTTC.

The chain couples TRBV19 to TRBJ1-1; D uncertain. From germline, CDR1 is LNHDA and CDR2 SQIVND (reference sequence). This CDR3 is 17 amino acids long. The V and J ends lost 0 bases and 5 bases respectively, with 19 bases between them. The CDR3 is CASSIDFSGFRKTEAFF. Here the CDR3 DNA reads TGTGCCAGTAGTATAGATTTCTCCGGTTTCCGGAAAACTGAAGCTTTCTTT.

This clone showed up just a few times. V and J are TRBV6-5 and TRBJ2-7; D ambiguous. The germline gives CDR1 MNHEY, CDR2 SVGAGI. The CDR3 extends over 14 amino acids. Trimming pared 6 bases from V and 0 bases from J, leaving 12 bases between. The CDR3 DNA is TGTGCCAGCAGGCCAGACTGGGCCTCCTACGAGCAGTACTTC. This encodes CASRPDWASYEQYF.